The subject of this entry is one T cell receptor (beta chain). Its antigen is still unknown. This entry is derived from a study of cytomegalovirus exposure and HLA in healthy donors. The study, taken as a whole, reports: Most subjects' HLA-A and HLA-B alleles were reportedly predicted from TCR beta sequences. The listing of 150 or so TCR beta chains classed them as cytomegalovirus-associated.

Germline V gives CDR1 PRHDT, CDR2 FYEKMQ (reference sequence). V was shortened by 1 base and J by 7 bases, with 17 bases between the two germline ends. The CDR3 spans 15 residues. Primers: 60 Vbeta forward and 13 Jbeta reverse. Produced via immunoSEQ multiplex PCR; TCRdb's table is partial and in-frame only. The table records approximately 130,000 clones, around three quarters of them present only once. This chain links TRBV13 with TRBJ2-7; D is undetermined. The material sequenced was PBMCs. This clonotype originated in a young man in good health and CMV-seronegative. The CDR3 here is CASSLDGSYSTEQYF. DNA of the CDR3: TGTGCCAGCAGCTTAGACGGTTCCTACTCGACAGAGCAGTACTTC.